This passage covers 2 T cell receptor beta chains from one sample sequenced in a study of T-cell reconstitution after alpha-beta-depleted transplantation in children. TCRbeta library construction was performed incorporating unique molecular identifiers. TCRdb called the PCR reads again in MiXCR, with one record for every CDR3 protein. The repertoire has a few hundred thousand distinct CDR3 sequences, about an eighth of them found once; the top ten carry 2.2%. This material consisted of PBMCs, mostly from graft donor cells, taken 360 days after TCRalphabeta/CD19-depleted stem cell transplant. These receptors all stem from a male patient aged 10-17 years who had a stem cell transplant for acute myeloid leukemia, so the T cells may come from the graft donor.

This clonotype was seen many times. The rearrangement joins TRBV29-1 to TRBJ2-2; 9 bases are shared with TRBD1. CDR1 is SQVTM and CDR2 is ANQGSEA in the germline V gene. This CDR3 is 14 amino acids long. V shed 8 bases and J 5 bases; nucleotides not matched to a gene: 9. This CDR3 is CSTAGQGRTGELFF. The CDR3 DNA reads TGCAGCACTGCGGGACAGGGTAGAACCGGGGAGCTGTTTTTT.

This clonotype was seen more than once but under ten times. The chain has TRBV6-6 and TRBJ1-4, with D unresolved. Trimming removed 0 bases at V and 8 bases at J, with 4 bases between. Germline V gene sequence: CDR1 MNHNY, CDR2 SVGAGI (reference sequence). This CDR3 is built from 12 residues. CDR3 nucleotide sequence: TGTGCCAGCAGTTACTCCGGGGAAAAACTGTTTTTT. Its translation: CASSYSGEKLFF.